The 2 T cell receptor beta chains below were found in one sample sequenced in a study of regulatory T cells in long-lasting Graves disease. Indicated time point: newly diagnosed GD, antithyroid drugs for less than 3 months. TCR sequences were obtained from RNA taken from PBMCs. Sequencing libraries for TCR beta were prepared with iRepertoire HTBI primers and Arm-PCR of CDR3 regions. Using its own MiXCR run on the multiplex PCR reads, TCRdb lists one record per CDR3 protein. The sample records about 320,000 distinct CDR3 sequences, over 15% being singletons. The specimen was peripheral blood mononuclear cells (PBMCs), collected at new diagnosis, from a patient treated with antithyroid drugs. The receptors stem from a female donor with Graves disease.

This clonotype was observed many times. V usage is TRBV11-2 and J usage is TRBJ2-7; TRBD2 might be the D (6 bases). Germline loops: CDR1 SGHAT, CDR2 FQNNGV. CDR3 length: 15 residues. The germline V and J ends were trimmed by 4 bases and 2 bases, with 15 bases remaining between them. CDR3 sequence reads: CASSYYGTQAYEQYF. As DNA, the CDR3 is TGTGCCAGCAGCTACTACGGGACTCAAGCCTACGAGCAGTACTTC.

In this sample, this clonotype turned up many times. The CDR3 region is CASRTYPTGSRYGYTF. Here the CDR3 DNA reads TGTGCCAGCAGGACATATCCTACGGGTAGTCGCTATGGCTACACCTTC. The chain has TRBV28 and TRBJ1-2; D gene ambiguous. Trimming removed 6 bases at V and 4 bases at J, with 21 bases between. The CDR3 consists of 16 residues. Germline values: CDR1 MDHEN, CDR2 SYDVKM.